Included here is one TCR beta chain sequence, with context. The data are from a study of blood T cell repertoires in COVID-19. Looking at the study overall: Researchers got acute and convalescent COVID-19 samples from the United States, Italy and Spain.

Original processing notes: How many nucleated cells were present was estimated from reference gene primer amplification. The assay was immunoSEQ multiplex PCR, and TCRdb's table has in-frame clones only and misses some. The V and J calls and clone size come from that table; D and trimming were worked out from the DNA. The table lists 65,000 to 90,000 clones, around 80% of them singletons, with roughly 10% in the top ten. Material for sequencing was peripheral blood. The source is a man between 60 and 75 years old with acute or convalescent COVID-19.

The CDR3 reads CASSPGLAGGHAGELFF. CDR3 nucleotide sequence: TGTGCCAGCAGTCCGGGACTAGCGGGGGGGCACGCCGGGGAGCTGTTTTTT. V gene TRBV11-2 combines with J gene TRBJ2-2; the match to TRBD2 covers 16 bases. Germline V gene lookup returns CDR1 SGHAT and CDR2 FQNNGV. This CDR3 has 17 residues. The ends lost 6 bases at V and 6 bases at J; junction bases unmatched: 7.